The clone carrying this T cell receptor beta chain has just one count. The data were produced by immunoSEQ multiplex PCR, yet TCRdb's version contains in-frame clones alone and is incomplete. The sample yields around 200,000 clones, 83% seen once. Trimming took 6 bases from V and 4 from J, leaving 6 bases between them. The V gene's germline CDR1 is SGHDT and CDR2 YYEEEE. CDR3 length equals 11 residues. These data belong to a study of blood T cell repertoires in COVID-19. At the level of the study: PBMCs, B-cell-depleted T cells, or T cells were the source of the cDNA or gDNA that made up the material.

The chain carries TRBV5-6 and TRBJ2-3; no definite D call. Sequencing used peripheral blood. The receptor was isolated from a man between 50 and 59 years old with active or convalescent COVID-19. The CDR3 reads CASTFSDTQYF. CDR3 nucleotides: TGTGCCAGCACCTTCTCAGATACGCAGTATTTT.